This is a list of T cell receptor beta chains from one sample in a study of OX40 agonist ivuxolimab in advanced cancers. Profiled with immunoSEQ multiplex PCR; TCRdb holds only in-frame clones, not every one. The table records about 32,000 clones, around 90% of them present only once. Source: CD4+ or CD8+ T cells sorted from blood, taken in a trial of the OX40 agonist ivuxolimab. These receptors all stem from an adult with an advanced solid tumor such as melanoma, head and neck, liver or kidney cancer. Both conserved end residues are part of each CDR3. Fields, in order: V gene, J gene, CDR3 protein.

V gene: TRBV28
J gene: TRBJ2-7
CDR3 protein: CASTMRGGLPRSSYEQYF

V gene: TRBV7-6
J gene: TRBJ2-1
CDR3 protein: CASSLAPGTLENEQFF

V gene: TRBV28
J gene: TRBJ2-7
CDR3 protein: CASEHSLVYEQYF

V gene: TRBV7-6
J gene: TRBJ2-1
CDR3 protein: CASSLALAGDSYNEQFF

V gene: TRBV28
J gene: TRBJ1-2
CDR3 protein: CASSSQQGWDYGYTF

V gene: TRBV7-9
J gene: TRBJ1-5
CDR3 protein: CASSPRGSGNQPQHF

V gene: TRBV6-5
J gene: TRBJ1-1
CDR3 protein: CASRTGPRAEAFF

V gene: TRBV9
J gene: TRBJ2-5
CDR3 protein: CASSFQRGAGETQYF

V gene: TRBV28
J gene: TRBJ2-7
CDR3 protein: CASSDYTSGRPTYEQYF

V gene: TRBV19
J gene: TRBJ1-2
CDR3 protein: CASTPLGRNYGYTF

V gene: TRBV7-2
J gene: TRBJ2-7
CDR3 protein: CASSLDGTGYEQYF

V gene: TRBV7-6
J gene: TRBJ2-3
CDR3 protein: CASSAVAGGPKDTQYF

V gene: TRBV5-1
J gene: TRBJ1-4
CDR3 protein: CASSDSLGVGEKLFF

V gene: TRBV27
J gene: TRBJ2-3
CDR3 protein: CASSLVGQGTRDTQYF

V gene: TRBV7-6
J gene: TRBJ2-7
CDR3 protein: CASSLVLYEQYF

V gene: TRBV19
J gene: TRBJ2-7
CDR3 protein: CASRMGQGASEQYF

V gene: TRBV7-9
J gene: TRBJ2-3
CDR3 protein: CASSFGQAMTDTQYF

V gene: TRBV4-1
J gene: TRBJ2-3
CDR3 protein: CASSRAGDTQYF

V gene: TRBV30
J gene: TRBJ2-7
CDR3 protein: CAWTPVVYEQYF

V gene: TRBV27
J gene: TRBJ2-7
CDR3 protein: CASSPPGGAGGEQYF

V gene: TRBV7-2
J gene: TRBJ2-7
CDR3 protein: CASSLEGRAAYEQYF

V gene: TRBV4-1
J gene: TRBJ1-1
CDR3 protein: CASSQGGAEENTEAFF

V gene: TRBV2
J gene: TRBJ1-2
CDR3 protein: CASSFSGTDFLDYGYTF

V gene: TRBV15
J gene: TRBJ2-7
CDR3 protein: CATSSQKSYEQYF

V gene: TRBV10-3
J gene: TRBJ1-5
CDR3 protein: CAIRDSSDSNQPQHF

V gene: TRBV30
J gene: TRBJ2-2
CDR3 protein: CAWSVSINTGELFF

V gene: TRBV27
J gene: TRBJ2-7
CDR3 protein: CASSLSGNSYEQYF

V gene: TRBV29-1
J gene: TRBJ1-1
CDR3 protein: CSVESQMPEAFF

V gene: TRBV4-1
J gene: TRBJ2-7
CDR3 protein: CASSHDRTGREQYF

V gene: TRBV6-5
J gene: TRBJ2-7
CDR3 protein: CASSTGTGGFDEQYF

V gene: TRBV5-4
J gene: TRBJ1-1
CDR3 protein: CASSLGQGLEAFF

V gene: TRBV14
J gene: TRBJ2-5
CDR3 protein: CASSQASEETQYF

V gene: TRBV9
J gene: TRBJ2-3
CDR3 protein: CASSVGRSTDTQYF

V gene: TRBV21-1
J gene: TRBJ2-5
CDR3 protein: CASRRTVYTFSETQYF

V gene: TRBV29-1
J gene: TRBJ1-2
CDR3 protein: CSDQVGYTF

V gene: TRBV9
J gene: TRBJ2-3
CDR3 protein: CASSPPTVGGQYF

V gene: TRBV30
J gene: TRBJ2-7
CDR3 protein: CAWSVTGVEQYF

V gene: TRBV10-3
J gene: TRBJ2-5
CDR3 protein: CAISTTLTGGETQYF

V gene: TRBV6-1
J gene: TRBJ2-7
CDR3 protein: CASSEGISGYYEQYF

V gene: TRBV7-3
J gene: TRBJ2-2
CDR3 protein: CASGRGGRGTRELFF

V gene: TRBV27
J gene: TRBJ2-3
CDR3 protein: CASSYAPGLAKDTDTQYF

V gene: TRBV2
J gene: TRBJ2-5
CDR3 protein: CASSGLAGGQETQYF

V gene: TRBV5-1
J gene: TRBJ2-7
CDR3 protein: CASSIGTDYEQYF